These 8 T cell receptor beta chains were all obtained from the same sample, sequenced in a study of blood T cell repertoires in COVID-19. Only in-frame clones appear in the TCRdb table, and some are missing; sequencing was by immunoSEQ multiplex PCR. The sample has around 290,000 clones; roughly 86% are singletons. The sequenced material came from PBMCs or T cells enriched from blood (not recorded which). The receptor set was obtained from a woman younger than 45 who had recovered from COVID-19.

The count of this clone is one. This chain links TRBV4-1 with TRBJ1-1, with D possibly matching TRBD1 (6 bases). V was trimmed by 4 bases and J by 4 bases, leaving 19 bases between them. CDR3 size: 16 residues. The V gene's germline CDR1 is MGHRA and CDR2 YSYEKL. CDR3 DNA sequence: TGCGCCAGCAGCCTTTGGGGAGGGGGGACCGGCACTGAAGCTTTCTTT. This codes for CASSLWGGGTGTEAFF.

This chain's CDR3 is CASSLVWSNEQFF. CDR3 nucleotide sequence: TGTGCCAGCAGCTTAGTCTGGAGCAATGAGCAGTTCTTC. The chain joins TRBV7-2 to TRBJ2-1; no clear D. This CDR3 has 13 residues. CDR1 and CDR2 (germline): SGHTA, FQGNSA. Trimming cost V 1 base and J 6 bases, with 7 bases left between them.

To note about this clone: The junction departs from the called germline gene at one end, perhaps through a read error. This sample includes further DNA sequences coding for the same CDR3. The J gene is TRBJ1-1, the V gene TRBV29-1; 9 bases are a match to TRBD1. The CDR3 is made up of 14 amino acids. Germline V gene data show CDR1 as SQVTM and CDR2 as ANQGSEA. The CDR3 nucleotides are TGCAGCCATATAACAGGGGGCGTCGGCACTGAAGCTTTTTTT. This codes for CSHITGGVGTEAFF.

The chain employs TRBV6-5 and TRBJ1-3; 9 nucleotides match TRBD1. CDR1 MNHEY and CDR2 SVGAGI come from the germline V gene. The CDR3 consists of 15 residues. The V gene end was trimmed by 4 bases and the J gene end by 5 bases; junction bases not matched to a gene: 6. CDR3 nucleotides: TGTGCCAGCAGTTCCGGGGACAGGGAGAGAAACACCATATATTTT. As protein: CASSSGDRERNTIYF.

The CDR3 loop reads CASSLDSMNTEAFF. CDR3 sequence (DNA): TGTGCCAGCTCACTGGACAGTATGAACACTGAAGCTTTCTTT. The chain is built from TRBV18 and TRBJ1-1, with a weak D call TRBD1 (6 bases). The CDR3 is 14 amino acids. Looked up from germline, CDR1 is KGHSH and CDR2 is LQKENI. Trimming left V 4 bases short and J 0 bases short, with 9 bases between.

The CDR3: CATGLAGGEETQYF. In DNA, the CDR3 is TGTGCCACCGGACTAGCGGGAGGGGAAGAGACCCAGTACTTC. The chain links TRBV28 to TRBJ2-5, with 15 bases fitting TRBD2. The germline CDR1 and CDR2 sequences are MDHEN and SYDVKM. The ends lost 10 bases at V and 3 bases at J; junction bases unmatched: 3. This CDR3 region has 14 residues.

The CDR3 reads CASSTAGQGLTDTQYF. The CDR3 nucleotides read TGCGCCAGCAGCACCGCCGGACAGGGTCTCACAGATACGCAGTATTTT. The chain recombines TRBV5-1 with TRBJ2-3; TRBD1 aligns across 8 bases. CDR1 is SGHRS, CDR2 YFSETQ, per germline. V shed 4 bases and J 2 bases; nucleotides not matched to a gene: 9. The CDR3 has 16 amino acids.

CDR3 amino acids: CASSQTSGSYNEQFF. CDR3 DNA sequence: TGTGCCAGCAGCCAAACTAGCGGGTCCTACAATGAGCAGTTCTTC. The V and J genes are TRBV3-1 (or the pseudogene TRBV3-2) and TRBJ2-1; 9 positions match TRBD2. The J segment lost 1 base and the V segment lost 2 bases, leaving 0 bases of the junction unmatched. The CDR3 loop spans 15 amino acids. Germline CDR1 LGHDT, CDR2 YNNKEL (reference sequence).